These 9 T cell receptor beta chains were all obtained from the same sample, sequenced in a study of CD8 T cells in Susac syndrome. RNA was extracted with the RNeasy kit, and a quantity of roughly 0.5 to 1 ug was reverse transcribed using random hexamers. One entry per CDR3 protein results from TCRdb running MiXCR on the immunoSEQ multiplex PCR reads. The table includes tens of thousands of distinct CDR3 sequences, 91% detected once. The sequencing input was CD8+ T cells from PBMCs. Receptors originate from a human donor with multiple sclerosis.

The CDR3 region has the DNA TGTGCCACCAGTGAGGCCGGGACGGTGAACACCGGGGAGCTGTTTTTT. This sequence encodes CATSEAGTVNTGELFF. The V gene is TRBV24-1, the J gene TRBJ2-2, with D perhaps assigned TRBD1 or TRBD2 (5 bases each). V was clipped by 4 bases and J by 1 base, with 12 bases between them. CDR1 and CDR2 from the germline V gene are KGHDR and SFDVKD. The CDR3 length is 16 residues.

This rearrangement joins TRBV4-1 to TRBJ1-5, with TRBD1 matching over 8 bases. The CDR3 runs to 20 residues. V lost 0 bases and J lost 0; bases outside the gene matches: 13. Germline lookup yields CDR1 MGHRA and CDR2 YSYEKL. The chain's CDR3 is CASSQDPRDRSLYSNQPQHF. CDR3 coding DNA: TGCGCCAGCAGCCAAGACCCCCGGGACAGGAGCCTCTATAGCAATCAGCCCCAGCATTTT.

The chain couples TRBV28 to TRBJ1-5; D not certain. CDR3 size: 15 residues. Germline-derived CDR1 and CDR2 are MDHEN and SYDVKM. Deletions cut 2 bases from V and 3 bases from J, with 11 bases between. The chain's CDR3 is CASSLKYQDNQPQHF. As DNA, the CDR3 is TGTGCCAGCAGTTTAAAGTACCAGGACAATCAGCCCCAGCATTTT.

The rearrangement uses TRBV7-9 and TRBJ2-7; 9 nucleotides agree with TRBD2. Germline V gene sequence: CDR1 SEHNR, CDR2 FQNEAQ (reference sequence). CDR3 length equals 15 residues. V lost 5 bases and J lost 2; bases outside the gene matches: 7. CDR3 DNA: TGTGCCAGCAGCCCGGAGCGGGGGGCTACCTACGAGCAGTACTTC. Protein: CASSPERGATYEQYF.

CDR3 loop: CASSSGQGDIETQYF. The DNA for the CDR3 is TGTGCCAGCAGCTCCGGACAGGGGGATATTGAGACCCAGTACTTC. The chain uses TRBV9 and TRBJ2-5, with 10 positions matching TRBD1. Germline values: CDR1 SGDLS, CDR2 YYNGEE. The CDR3 is 15 residues long. V shed 4 bases, J shed 5 bases, and the junction held 8 bases outside the gene matches.

This clonotype has only one observation. The V and J genes are TRBV7-8 and TRBJ1-2; tentative D call: TRBD1 (6 bases). Germline V CDR1 and CDR2: SGHVS, FQNEAQ. This CDR3 has 16 amino acids. V lost 3 bases and J lost 5, with 19 bases in between. In DNA form, the CDR3 reads TGTGCCAGCAGCTTGACTCACGGGGGGCCTTCGTATGGCTACACCTTC. Translation: CASSLTHGGPSYGYTF. Based on the CDR3 plus reference TRBV7-8 and TRBJ1-2, the full variable domain is GAGVSQSPRYKVAKRGQDVALRCDPISGHVSLFWYQQALGQGPEFLTYFQNEAQLDKSGLPSDRFFAERPEGSVSTLKIQRTQQEDSAVYLCASSLTHGGPSYGYTFGSGTRLTVV.

This chain connects TRBV29-1 to TRBJ2-5; TRBD2 matches at 12 bases. The V gene's germline CDR1 is SQVTM and CDR2 ANQGSEA. This CDR3 is built from 16 residues. V was pared by 6 bases and J by 2 bases, with 10 bases of the junction left unmatched. The CDR3 nucleotides read TGCAGCGTGCCCGGGACTAGCGGGCTACTTCAAGAGACCCAGTACTTC. It translates to CSVPGTSGLLQETQYF.

This chain uses TRBV30 with TRBJ1-5, with TRBD1 matching over 8 bases. CDR3 length: 13 amino acids. With 2 bases clipped from V and 6 bases from J, the junction kept 3 bases outside the gene matches. Germline CDR1 GTSNPN, CDR2 SVGIG (reference sequence). The CDR3 DNA reads as TGTGCCTGGAGTACAGGGGGTCGTCAGCCCCAGCATTTT. Its protein is CAWSTGGRQPQHF.

In its sample, this clonotype was seen a few times. CDR3 sequence (DNA): TGTGCCAGCAGTTATAACGGACAGGGGTATGGCTACACCTTC. Protein product: CASSYNGQGYGYTF. The chain employs TRBV6-2 or TRBV6-3 and TRBJ1-2; 9 positions agree with TRBD1. J gave up 5 bases and V 3 bases, and 4 bases lay outside the gene matches. This CDR3 contains 14 residues. CDR1 is MNHEY and CDR2 is SVGEGT in the germline V gene.